What follows describes a single TCR beta chain. The antigen is undetermined. This sample was taken from a study of response to subunit inactivated influenza vaccine. Whole-study findings and limits: There was a suggestion from the authors that each seasonal influenza vaccination recruits few new T cells.

The germline CDR1 and CDR2 sequences are LGHNA and YSLEER. CDR3 length equals 14 residues. Trimming shortened V by 0 bases and J by 3 bases, and 8 bases separated the two germline ends. TCRdb reprocessed the RT-PCR reads via MiXCR and lists one record per CDR3 protein. Of 500,000 to 600,000 distinct CDR3 sequences in the sample, 13% to 15% were seen once. Sequenced material: PBMCs from blood, taken approximately 13 days after vaccination. This TCR was recovered from a man aged 50 or older who received an inactivated influenza vaccine. This rearrangement joins TRBV4-3 to TRBJ1-1; D is possibly TRBD1 (6 bases). CDR3 bases: TGCGCCAGCAGCCAAGAAGGGGGGTACACTGAAGCTTTCTTT. Encoded protein: CASSQEGGYTEAFF.